A single T cell receptor beta chain is shown here with its context. Its antigen is as yet unknown. Deep was the level at which the assay was run. TCRdb keeps only in-frame clones here, not all; method: immunoSEQ multiplex PCR. The sample holds 2.3 million or so clones, 85% to 95% seen once. This sample was taken from a study of shared clonotypes between healthy human individuals. Looking at the study overall: The donor pool was made up of a couple of women and a few men aged 18 to 49. Three CD4 naive, three CD4 memory, two CD8 naive and one CD8 memory plate were used per donor.

Study findings and constraints: Between a few donors, naive CD4 clonotypes were shared at a level of approximately 5%.

V was pared by 4 bases and J by 3 bases, with 13 bases between. This CDR3 has 14 residues. Germline lookup yields CDR1 SGHAT and CDR2 FQNNGV. The specimen sequenced was naive CD4+ T cells from PBMCs. Subset defined: CD45RA+ positively selected. The chain links TRBV11-2 to TRBJ2-7; D possibly corresponds to TRBD1 (6 bases). This TCR came from a man aged 18 to 29 in good health. Some clones in this sample may be carry-over from other donors' samples. The CDR3 here is CASSSQRTVYEQYF. CDR3 coding DNA: TGTGCCAGCAGCTCCCAGAGGACAGTCTACGAGCAGTACTTC.